This T cell receptor (beta chain) was identified in a study of shared clonotypes between healthy human individuals. Overall study context: A couple of female and a few male donors aged 18 to 49 were enrolled.

To note about this clone: Its antigen is unidentified.

Naive CD8 cells, CD45RO-negative and positively selected for CCR7, excluded terminally differentiated effector memory CD45RA+ cells. Here immunoSEQ multiplex PCR was the method, and the copy in TCRdb shows in-frame clones only, minus some. The data contain some 2.1 million clones, less than 95% of them seen just once; the ten biggest clones take up 1.1%. Whole-study results and caveats: Clonotypes which were not shared had lower generation probabilities than clonotypes that all four donors shared. The study sampled only blood, and tissue repertoires likely differ.

The germline V gene has CDR1 SGHRS and CDR2 YFSETQ. The CDR3 extends over 15 amino acids. Losses at the gene ends were 1 base for V and 7 bases for J; bases not matched to a gene: 9. V usage is TRBV5-1 and J usage is TRBJ2-7, with 9 positions matching TRBD2. Sequenced: naive CD8+ T cells sorted from blood. This TCR was sampled from a man aged 18 to 30 in good health. The CDR3 loop is CASSLTEGLAWEQYF. CDR3 bases: TGCGCCAGCAGCTTGACTGAGGGACTAGCATGGGAGCAGTACTTC.